A single sample gave rise to the 17 T cell receptor beta chains below, sequenced in a study of blood T cell repertoires in COVID-19. Libraries were prepared by immunoSEQ multiplex PCR; TCRdb keeps only in-frame clonotypes and omits some of them. Among about 35,000 clones listed, around 83% were seen once. Sequencing input: peripheral blood. These receptors all stem from a man in his sixties with active or convalescent COVID-19.

This chain links TRBV6-2 or TRBV6-3 with TRBJ1-5; 12 bases align to TRBD1. V shed 5 bases and J 4 bases; nucleotides not matched to a gene: 6. Germline assignment: CDR1 MNHEY and CDR2 SVGEGT. The CDR3 extends over 16 amino acids. Written as DNA, the CDR3 is TGTGCCAGCAGTACGGGGACAGGGGGCTTAAATCAGCCCCAGCATTTT. Residues: CASSTGTGGLNQPQHF.

This clone was detected once. The CDR3 loop reads CASSLGDRDPYGYTF. CDR3 nucleotide sequence: TGCGCCAGCAGCTTGGGGGACAGGGACCCCTATGGCTACACCTTC. The chain couples TRBV5-1 to TRBJ1-2; 9 positions match TRBD1. With 0 bases clipped from V and 4 bases from J, the junction kept 4 bases outside the gene matches. The germline gives CDR1 SGHRS, CDR2 YFSETQ. The CDR3 consists of 15 residues. The full variable domain, its missing parts supplied by reference TRBV5-1 and TRBJ1-2, is KAGVTQTPRYLIKTRGQQVTLSCSPISGHRSVSWYQQTPGQGLQFLFEYFSETQRNKGNFPGRFSGRQFSNSRSEMNVSTLELGDSALYLCASSLGDRDPYGYTFGSGTRLTVV.

This clone was recorded a few times. The chain recombines TRBV28 with TRBJ1-5, with a possible D match to TRBD1 (6 bases). Germline values: CDR1 MDHEN, CDR2 SYDVKM. The V end was cut by 6 bases, the J end by 0 bases, with 15 bases between. CDR3 length equals 16 residues. The CDR3 here is CASRPWTADSNQPQHF. For the CDR3, the DNA is TGTGCCAGCAGACCCTGGACAGCCGATAGCAATCAGCCCCAGCATTTT.

J is TRBJ2-3 and V is TRBV7-6; TRBD2 matches at 8 bases. The CDR3 extends over 17 amino acids. Germline V gene data show CDR1 as SGHVS and CDR2 as FNYEAQ. Unmatched junction bases numbered 10, after V lost 1 base and J lost 4 bases. This chain's CDR3 is CASSLVPGGREADTQYF. The DNA of the CDR3 is TGTGCCAGCAGCTTAGTCCCGGGGGGGCGGGAGGCAGATACGCAGTATTTT.

V is TRBV5-6 and J is TRBJ2-2, with 10 bases fitting TRBD2. The CDR3 has 19 residues. The trim removed 2 bases at V and 0 bases at J, leaving 10 bases unmatched. The germline V gene encodes CDR1 SGHDT and CDR2 YYEEEE. The CDR3 here is CASSFRGSGGRANTGELFF. CDR3 nucleotide sequence: TGTGCCAGCAGCTTTAGGGGTAGCGGGGGGCGCGCGAACACCGGGGAGCTGTTTTTT.

This clone has only one observation. The chain recombines TRBV5-6 with TRBJ1-1, with D unclear. Germline assignment: CDR1 SGHDT and CDR2 YYEEEE. V gave up 0 bases and J gave up 1 base, with 7 bases separating them. The length of the CDR3 is 14 residues. The CDR3 DNA is TGTGCCAGCAGCTTGGGGCGGGGGAACACTGAAGCTTTCTTT. Protein: CASSLGRGNTEAFF. Full variable domain (rest looked up from reference TRBV5-6 and TRBJ1-1): DAGVTQSPTHLIKTRGQQVTLRCSPKSGHDTVSWYQQALGQGPQFIFQYYEEEERQRGNFPDRFSGHQFPNYSSELNVNALLLGDSALYLCASSLGRGNTEAFFGQGTRLTVV.

This clone occurred a few times. This chain connects TRBV6-6 to TRBJ2-7, with no clear D. From germline, CDR1 is MNHNY and CDR2 SVGAGI (reference sequence). The CDR3 consists of 13 residues. Trimming stripped 8 bases from V and 3 bases from J, with 14 bases between. CDR3 coding DNA: TGTGCCAGCGCTTCAATCCCCGGCTACGAGCAGTACGTC. Encoded protein: CASASIPGYEQYV.

The V and J genes are TRBV18 and TRBJ2-3, with unresolved D. Trimming left V 3 bases short and J 0 bases short, with 7 bases between. This CDR3 spans 14 amino acids. Per the germline V gene, CDR1 is KGHSH and CDR2 is LQKENI. The CDR3: CASSPAGSTDTQYF. The CDR3 DNA is TGTGCCAGCTCACCGGCAGGTAGCACAGATACGCAGTATTTT.

The CDR3 coding sequence is TGCGCCAGCAGCTGGACAGGGTCCTCCCACTCCTACAATGAGCAGTTCTTC. It encodes CASSWTGSSHSYNEQFF. The chain is built from TRBV5-1 and TRBJ2-1, with 8 bases matching TRBD1. The ends lost 3 bases at V and 0 bases at J; junction bases unmatched: 8. Germline V lookup: CDR1 SGHRS, CDR2 YFSETQ. The CDR3 runs to 17 residues.

This clone was detected once. The J gene is TRBJ2-5, the V gene TRBV7-2, with 12 bases identical to TRBD2. CDR3 size: 15 residues. J lost 2 bases, V lost 4 bases, and 2 bases had no gene match. Germline V CDR1 and CDR2: SGHTA, FQGNSA. CDR3 DNA: TGTGCCAGCAGCTCTCTAGCGGGAGGGCAAGAGACCCAGTACTTC. Its translation: CASSSLAGGQETQYF. The entire variable domain, with the rest obtained from reference TRBV7-2 and TRBJ2-5, is as follows: GAGVSQSPSNKVTEKGKDVELRCDPISGHTALYWYRQSLGQGLEFLIYFQGNSAPDKSGLPSDRFSAERTGGSVSTLTIQRTQQEDSAVYLCASSSLAGGQETQYFGPGTRLLVL.

In its sample, this clone was seen a few times. This chain links TRBV5-5 with TRBJ1-3; the D gene is possibly TRBD1 (5 bases). V was clipped by 4 bases and J by 0 bases, with 26 bases between them. This CDR3 has 20 residues. Germline CDR1 SGHKS, CDR2 YYEKEE (reference sequence). CDR3 in DNA: TGTGCCAGCAGCCTTCAAATGGCGGGGCGGTCCGGCTTCTCTGGAAACACCATATATTTT. This sequence encodes CASSLQMAGRSGFSGNTIYF.

This chain uses TRBV7-2 with TRBJ1-1; weak D call: TRBD1 (6 bases). V lost 5 bases and J 5 bases, leaving 9 bases between the germline ends. Germline loops: CDR1 SGHTA, CDR2 FQGNSA. The length of the CDR3 is 12 residues. CDR3 residues: CASSPQGTEAFF. CDR3 nucleotide sequence: TGTGCCAGCAGCCCCCAGGGGACTGAAGCTTTCTTT.

The chain recombines TRBV6-5 with TRBJ1-5; no definite D call. This CDR3 comprises 13 residues. Trimming removed 6 bases at V and 0 bases at J, with 6 bases between. Germline V gene lookup returns CDR1 MNHEY and CDR2 SVGAGI. The CDR3 region has the DNA TGTGCCAGCAGACCGGGTAGCAATCAGCCCCAGCATTTT. Translating it yields CASRPGSNQPQHF.

This chain connects TRBV7-7 to TRBJ2-5; 8 bases match TRBD1. V lost 2 bases to trimming and J lost 5 bases; unmatched junction nucleotides: 7. The CDR3 sequence is 15 residues long. Per germline, CDR1 SSHAT and CDR2 FNYEAQ (reference sequence). For the CDR3, the DNA is TGTGCCAGCAGCTTACAAGGACAGGGTGGGGAGACCCAGTACTTC. Residues: CASSLQGQGGETQYF. Together with reference TRBV7-7 and TRBJ2-5, the CDR3 gives the full variable domain: GAGVSQSPRYKVTKRGQDVTLRCDPISSHATLYWYQQALGQGPEFLTYFNYEAQPDKSGLPSDRFSAERPEGSISTLTIQRTEQRDSAMYRCASSLQGQGGETQYFGPGTRLLVL.

The gene calls are TRBV11-2 and TRBJ2-7; 10 bases agree with TRBD1. The V segment lost 5 bases and the J segment 6 bases; nucleotides outside the gene matches: 10. This CDR3 spans 15 amino acids. Germline assignment: CDR1 SGHAT and CDR2 FQNNGV. The CDR3 sequence: CASSRVAGTGAEQYV. The CDR3 region has the DNA TGTGCCAGCAGCCGAGTGGCCGGGACAGGGGCCGAGCAGTACGTC.

J is TRBJ1-5 and V is TRBV28; D unclear. The CDR3 covers 12 residues. The V end lost 1 base, the J end lost 6 bases, and 4 bases lay between the germline ends. Germline assignment: CDR1 MDHEN and CDR2 SYDVKM. CDR3 in DNA: TGTGCCAGCAGTTTATTCGGTCAGCCCCAGCATTTT. This encodes CASSLFGQPQHF.

The J gene is TRBJ2-2, the V gene TRBV18, with TRBD2 identical over 7 bases. Germline lookup yields CDR1 KGHSH and CDR2 LQKENI. The junction had 10 bases not matched to a gene; V was cut back by 6 bases and J by 0 bases. The CDR3 is 17 amino acids. CDR3 nucleotides: TGTGCCAGCTCTTGGAGGGAGGGCCGCTCGAACACCGGGGAGCTGTTTTTT. Its protein product is CASSWREGRSNTGELFF.